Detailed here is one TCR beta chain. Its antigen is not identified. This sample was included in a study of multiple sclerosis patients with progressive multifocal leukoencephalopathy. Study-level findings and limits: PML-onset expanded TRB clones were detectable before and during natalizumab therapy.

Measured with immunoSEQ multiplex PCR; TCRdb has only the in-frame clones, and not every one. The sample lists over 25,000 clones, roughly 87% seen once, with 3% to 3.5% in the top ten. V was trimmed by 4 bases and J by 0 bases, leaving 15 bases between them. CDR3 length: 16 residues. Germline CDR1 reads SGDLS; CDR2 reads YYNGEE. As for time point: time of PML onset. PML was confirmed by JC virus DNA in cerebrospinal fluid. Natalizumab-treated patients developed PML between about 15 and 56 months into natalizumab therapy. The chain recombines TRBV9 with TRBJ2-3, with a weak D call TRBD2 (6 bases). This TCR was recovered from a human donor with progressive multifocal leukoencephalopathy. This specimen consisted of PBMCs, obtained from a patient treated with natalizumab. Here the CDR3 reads CASSQRGLSSTDTQYF. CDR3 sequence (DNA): TGTGCCAGCAGCCAGAGGGGACTCTCAAGCACAGATACGCAGTATTTT.